This T cell receptor beta chain came from a study of monozygotic twins with inflammatory bowel disease. Reanalyzing the 5' RACE reads, TCRdb keeps one entry per CDR3 protein, without DNA. This table lists about 450,000 distinct CDR3 sequences. The length of the CDR3 is 14 residues. Source material: blood. The chain recombines TRBV12-3 or TRBV12-4 with TRBJ2-7. The sequence was collected from a human donor with ulcerative colitis or Crohn's disease, or a healthy co-twin of an affected twin (not recorded which). The CDR3 reads CASSLNAGTYEQYF.